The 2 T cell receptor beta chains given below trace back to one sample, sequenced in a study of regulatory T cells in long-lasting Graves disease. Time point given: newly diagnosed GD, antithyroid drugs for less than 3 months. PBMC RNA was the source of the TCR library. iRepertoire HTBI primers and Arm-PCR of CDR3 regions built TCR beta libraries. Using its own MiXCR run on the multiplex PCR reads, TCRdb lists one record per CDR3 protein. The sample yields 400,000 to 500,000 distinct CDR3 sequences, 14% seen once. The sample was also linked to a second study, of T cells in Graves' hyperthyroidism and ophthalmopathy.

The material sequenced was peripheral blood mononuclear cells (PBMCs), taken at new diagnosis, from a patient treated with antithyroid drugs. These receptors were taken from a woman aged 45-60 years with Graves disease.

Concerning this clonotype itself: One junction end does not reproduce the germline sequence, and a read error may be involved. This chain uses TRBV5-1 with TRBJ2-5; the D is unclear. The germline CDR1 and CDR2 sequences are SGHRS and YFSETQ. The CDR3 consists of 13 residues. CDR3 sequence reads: CASSLTERETQYF. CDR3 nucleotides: TGCGCCAGTAGCTTAACCGAACGAGAGACCCAGTACTTC.

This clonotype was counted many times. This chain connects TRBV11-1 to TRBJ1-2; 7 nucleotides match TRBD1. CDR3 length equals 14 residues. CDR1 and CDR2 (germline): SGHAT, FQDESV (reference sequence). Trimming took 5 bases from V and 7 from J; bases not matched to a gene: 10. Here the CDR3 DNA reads TGTGCCAGCAGCCAACCCCAGGGGGTGTCTGGCTACACCTTC. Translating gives CASSQPQGVSGYTF. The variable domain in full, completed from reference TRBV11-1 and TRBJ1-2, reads EAEVAQSPRYKITEKSQAVAFWCDPISGHATLYWYRQILGQGPELLVQFQDESVVDDSQLPKDRFSAERLKGVDSTLKIQPAELGDSAMYLCASSQPQGVSGYTFGSGTRLTVV.